Following are 5 T cell receptor beta chains from one sample sequenced in a study of T cell changes during pregnancy in multiple sclerosis. Sequencing used immunoSEQ multiplex PCR; TCRdb keeps in-frame clones, though not all of them. The sample has around 68,000 clones; 85% to 95% are singletons. The starting material was CD4+ T cells from peripheral blood mononuclear cells, obtained before pregnancy. The receptors derive from a female donor with multiple sclerosis, enrolled in a pregnancy study.

Remarks on this clone: Sequence at one end of the junction differs from germline and may be a read error. This chain uses TRBV29-1 with TRBJ2-1; 10 bases map to TRBD2. The CDR3 is made up of 13 amino acids. Germline values: CDR1 SQVTM, CDR2 ANQGSEA. CDR3 bases: TGCAGCGGGAGCGGGAGGGCCTATAATGAGCAGTTCTTC. Amino acids: CSGSGRAYNEQFF.

This clone was seen only once. The chain couples TRBV28 to TRBJ1-2; 12 bases agree with TRBD1. Germline loops: CDR1 MDHEN, CDR2 SYDVKM. There are 16 residues in the CDR3. The trim removed 5 bases at V and 5 bases at J, leaving 9 bases unmatched. CDR3 loop: CASSPPGTGGAYGYTF. CDR3 nucleotide sequence: TGTGCCAGCAGTCCGCCCGGGACAGGGGGCGCTTATGGCTACACCTTC.

In nucleotides, the CDR3 is TGTGCCAGCGGGGCACGCTCCTACAATGAGCAGTTCTTC. Translating it yields CASGARSYNEQFF. V usage is TRBV2 and J usage is TRBJ2-1, with D possibly being TRBD1 (5 bases). This CDR3 is 13 amino acids long. Trimming pared 8 bases from V and 0 bases from J, leaving 8 bases between. The germline V gene has CDR1 SNHLY and CDR2 FYNNEI.

The gene calls are TRBV19 and TRBJ2-2, with 7 nucleotides matching TRBD1. V was pared by 3 bases and J by 8 bases, with 3 bases of the junction left unmatched. Germline CDR1 is LNHDA and CDR2 is SQIVND (reference sequence). There are 13 residues in the CDR3. The CDR3 nucleotides read TGTGCCAGTAGTATCGACAGGGCGGGGGAGCTGTTTTTT. Its protein product is CASSIDRAGELFF.

The chain couples TRBV7-2 to TRBJ2-1; TRBD2 agrees at 13 bases. The ends lost 0 bases at V and 5 bases at J; junction bases unmatched: 7. The CDR3 covers 18 residues. Looked up from germline, CDR1 is SGHTA and CDR2 is FQGNSA. The CDR3 region has the DNA TGTGCCAGCAGCTTAGCGCCCCCCGGGACTAGCGGGGACAATGAGCAGTTCTTC. It yields the protein CASSLAPPGTSGDNEQFF. The complete variable domain, with remaining parts taken from reference TRBV7-2 and TRBJ2-1, reads GAGVSQSPSNKVTEKGKDVELRCDPISGHTALYWYRQSLGQGLEFLIYFQGNSAPDKSGLPSDRFSAERTGGSVSTLTIQRTQQEDSAVYLCASSLAPPGTSGDNEQFFGPGTRLTVL.